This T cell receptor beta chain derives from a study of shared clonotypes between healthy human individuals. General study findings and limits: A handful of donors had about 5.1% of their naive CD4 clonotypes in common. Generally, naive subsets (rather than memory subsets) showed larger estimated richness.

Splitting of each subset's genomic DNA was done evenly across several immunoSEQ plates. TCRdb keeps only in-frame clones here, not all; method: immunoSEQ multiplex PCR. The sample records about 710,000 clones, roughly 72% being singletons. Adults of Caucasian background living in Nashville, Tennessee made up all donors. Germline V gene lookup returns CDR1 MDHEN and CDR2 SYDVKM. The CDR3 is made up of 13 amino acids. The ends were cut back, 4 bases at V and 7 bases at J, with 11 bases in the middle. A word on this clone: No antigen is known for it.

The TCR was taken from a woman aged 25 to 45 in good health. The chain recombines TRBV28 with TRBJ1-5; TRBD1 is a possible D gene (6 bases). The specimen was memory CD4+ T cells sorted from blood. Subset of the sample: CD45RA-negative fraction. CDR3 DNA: TGTGCCAGCAGTTCGGGGGCAAGGCAGCCCCAGCATTTT. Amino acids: CASSSGARQPQHF.